The rows below give T cell receptor beta chains drawn from one sample of a study of beta chain features in type 1 diabetes. Clones were sequenced by immunoSEQ multiplex PCR, and TCRdb holds only the in-frame ones, with some missing. Of under 350,000 clones listed, about 23% are singletons. The source material was naive CD4+ T cells from blood. All receptors derive from a woman aged 25 to 39 with type 1 diabetes. CDR3s include the opening cysteine and the closing phenylalanine or tryptophan. D genes are given only for firm matches. Rows may omit the clone size; those that give it use once, few, many or a size class.

size: few; D: -; J: TRBJ1-4; V: TRBV2; DNA: TGTGCCAGCAGTGATGTCCAGGGCGAAAATGAAAAACTGTTTTTT; CDR3: CASSDVQGENEKLFF
size: few; D: TRBD2; J: TRBJ2-1; V: TRBV30; DNA: TGTGCCTGGAGCCGCGCCGGGACTAGCGGCTACAATGAGCAGTTCTTC; CDR3: CAWSRAGTSGYNEQFF
size: -; D: -; J: TRBJ1-4; V: TRBV30; DNA: TGTGCCTGGAGTGACTTGTCTAATGAAAAACTGTTTTTT; CDR3: CAWSDLSNEKLFF
size: few; D: -; J: TRBJ2-5; V: TRBV9; DNA: TGTGCCAGCAGCGTCAACAGTGGAGAGACCCAGTACTTC; CDR3: CASSVNSGETQYF
size: -; D: TRBD1; J: TRBJ1-3; V: TRBV9; DNA: TGTGCCAGCAGCGTAACGGGACAGGCAGACTCTGGAAACACCATATATTTT; CDR3: CASSVTGQADSGNTIYF
size: few; D: -; J: TRBJ2-7; V: TRBV28; DNA: TGTGCCAGCAGCACAAACAGGAGGGTCTCCTACGAGCAGTACTTC; CDR3: CASSTNRRVSYEQYF
size: -; D: TRBD2; J: TRBJ2-5; V: TRBV5-1; DNA: TGCGCCACGTCCGGGACTAGGGGAGAGACCCAGTACTTC; CDR3: CATSGTRGETQYF
size: few; D: -; J: TRBJ1-1; V: TRBV7-9; DNA: TGTGCCAGCAGCTCGACAGTCTTGCCTGAAGCTTTCTTT; CDR3: CASSSTVLPEAFF
size: few; D: TRBD1; J: TRBJ2-5; V: TRBV5-6; DNA: TGTGCCAGCAGCTCGGACAGGGTGAAGACCCAGTACTTC; CDR3: CASSSDRVKTQYF
size: -; D: TRBD1; J: TRBJ2-2; V: TRBV5-1; DNA: TGCGCCAGCGGGAATGACAGGGGGCGCAGCACCGGGGAGCTGTTTTTT; CDR3: CASGNDRGRSTGELFF
size: -; D: -; J: TRBJ1-1; V: TRBV6-5; DNA: TGTGCCAGCAGTTACCTCACAGAGAACACTGAAGCTTTCTTT; CDR3: CASSYLTENTEAFF
size: -; D: -; J: TRBJ2-1; V: TRBV6-1; DNA: TGTGCCAGCAGTGTAAGCGGGTACGACAATGAGCAGTTCTTC; CDR3: CASSVSGYDNEQFF
size: -; D: -; J: TRBJ1-3; V: TRBV5-6; DNA: TGTGCCAGCAGCTCAGTATACATCTCTGGAAACACCATATATTTT; CDR3: CASSSVYISGNTIYF
size: -; D: TRBD2; J: TRBJ2-5; V: TRBV27; DNA: TGTGCCAGCAGTAATCGACTAGCGGGAGAGACCCAGTACTTC; CDR3: CASSNRLAGETQYF
size: few; D: TRBD2; J: TRBJ2-2; V: TRBV7-9; DNA: TGTGCCACCAGTAGCGGGAGGACTTCCGGGGAGCTGTTTTTT; CDR3: CATSSGRTSGELFF